This T cell receptor beta chain was documented in a study of blood T cell repertoires in COVID-19 (TCRdb year 2020). Concerning the study at large: Collaborator samples came from the United States, Italy and Spain and covered acute and convalescent phases of COVID-19. The repertoires were released in a freely available public database meant as a resource for research on the immune response to SARS-CoV-2. The material from the prospective study consisted of cDNA or gDNA derived from T cells, B-cell-depleted T cells, or PBMCs. The samples were drawn from two sources: the first 160 participants of the ongoing ImmuneRACE study, and 950 to 1,500 subjects contributed by 6 global collaborators. The sample metadata nearly always contained a de-identified subject ID, COVID-19 status, age in years and sex. Subjects who had been exposed to COVID-19, were actively infected with it, or had recovered from it provided the deeply sampled blood TCRbeta repertoires that made up the dataset. Where available, HLA class I and class II types were obtained from metadata supplied by the sample provider rather than from assay-based typing. The investigation overall reported the following: How much clinical and demographic metadata was included differed by source and by participant, and the metadata was provided uncurated.

TCRbeta CDR3 regions were amplified from genomic DNA by means of the immunoSEQ Assay, a bias-controlled multiplex PCR. Regarding the original processing steps: Nucleated cell counts per sample were estimated from amplification of reference gene primers within the assay. Sequence reads were collapsed and filtered to measure the absolute abundance of every unique TCRbeta CDR3 rearrangement. For each sample, productive Simpson clonality was calculated as the square root of Simpson's diversity index across productive rearrangements. This is the immuneACCESS table as TCRdb keeps it, with only in-frame sequences that have V and J called. A part of the clones is gone; compared with another copy, unresolved V genes explain less than half, and the rest is unexplained. The V and J calls and clone size are taken from that table; D and trimming were inferred from the DNA. The sample records about 160,000 clones, around four fifths of which are singletons. The biggest ten clones account for around 13% of the sample.

The CDR3 runs 15 residues from the cysteine to the phenylalanine. The retained sequence is limited to the CDR3, 45 bases, with the frame set at the first base. Taken from the germline V gene (reference sequence), the CDR1 and CDR2 loops are LGHDT and YNNKEL. Cut back by 6 bases and 8 bases, the V and J ends lie 20 bases apart. Samples from volunteer blood donors who had recovered from COVID-19 were contributed by a second Seattle source. Whole blood was collected in K2EDTA tubes by collaborating institutions according to the institutions' own protocols. Collaborator samples were shipped for TCRbeta analysis as frozen whole blood, isolated PBMCs, or DNA extracted from either sample type. Of note for this clone: Its target antigen remains unknown. Base-call qualities are not available, and no considerably larger clone is one nucleotide away.

The V and J segments used are TRBV3-1 (or the pseudogene TRBV3-2) and TRBJ2-1; TRBD2 might be the D gene, on 5 matching bases. The sample taken for sequencing was peripheral blood. The sequence was obtained from a man between 70 and 80 years old who had recovered from COVID-19. The CDR3 reads CASRPFGRRSDEQFF. The sequenced DNA: TGTGCCAGCAGGCCCTTCGGGCGGAGGAGTGATGAGCAGTTCTTC.